This T cell receptor beta chain was profiled in a study of cytomegalovirus exposure and HLA in healthy donors. Overall study findings and caveats: In a later analysis, parvovirus B19, influenza, CMV and Epstein-Barr virus appeared linked to several top co-occurrence clusters.

The PCR made use of 60 Vbeta and 13 Jbeta primers. Clones were sequenced by immunoSEQ multiplex PCR, and TCRdb holds only the in-frame ones, with some missing. The sample includes approximately 160,000 clones, 80% to 90% seen only once; the top ten take about 0.76%. Regarding this clone: The antigen is not known.

This CDR3 is built from 16 residues. V gave up 2 bases and J gave up 2 bases, with 14 bases separating them. Germline V lookup: CDR1 MNHNY, CDR2 SVGAGI (reference sequence). The clonotype originates from a young woman in good health and CMV-seronegative. The sequenced material came from PBMCs. The chain joins TRBV6-6 to TRBJ2-3; possibly TRBD2 for D (5 bases). The CDR3 DNA reads as TGTGCCAGCAGTTACCCCGGCGGACTGTTCACAGATACGCAGTATTTT. Amino acids: CASSYPGGLFTDTQYF.